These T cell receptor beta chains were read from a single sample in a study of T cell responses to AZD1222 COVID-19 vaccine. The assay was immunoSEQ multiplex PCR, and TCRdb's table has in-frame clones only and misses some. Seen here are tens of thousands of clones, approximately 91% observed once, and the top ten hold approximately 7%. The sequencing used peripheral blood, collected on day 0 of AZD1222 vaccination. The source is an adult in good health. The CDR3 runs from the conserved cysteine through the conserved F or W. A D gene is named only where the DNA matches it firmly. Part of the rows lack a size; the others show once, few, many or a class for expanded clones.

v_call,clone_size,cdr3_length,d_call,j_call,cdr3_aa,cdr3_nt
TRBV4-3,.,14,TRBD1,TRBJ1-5,CASSPGQGTQPQHF,TGCGCCAGCAGCCCGGGACAGGGGACTCAGCCCCAGCATTTT
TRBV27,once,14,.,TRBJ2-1,CASSFLAGVGEQFF,TGTGCCAGCAGTTTTCTTGCAGGGGTAGGTGAGCAGTTCTTC
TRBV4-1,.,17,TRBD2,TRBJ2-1,CASSQGRAGGRHNEQFF,TGCGCCAGCAGCCAAGGTCGAGCGGGAGGGCGCCACAATGAGCAGTTCTTC
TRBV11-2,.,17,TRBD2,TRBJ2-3,CASSLVGGGSSTDTQYF,TGTGCCAGCAGCTTAGTGGGCGGGGGGTCCAGCACAGATACGCAGTATTTT
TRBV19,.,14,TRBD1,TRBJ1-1,CASSTGQGLAEAFF,TGTGCCAGTAGTACCGGACAGGGGTTGGCTGAAGCTTTCTTT
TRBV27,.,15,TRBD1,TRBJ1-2,CASSPGRGQPYGYTF,TGTGCCAGCAGTCCGGGCCGGGGACAGCCTTATGGCTACACCTTC
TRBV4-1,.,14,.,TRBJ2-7,CASSQVQGSYEQYF,TGCGCCAGCAGCCAAGTTCAGGGTAGTTACGAGCAGTACTTC
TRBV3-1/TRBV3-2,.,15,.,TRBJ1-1,CASSRIMLPNTEAFF,TGTGCCAGCAGCCGAATAATGCTCCCGAACACTGAAGCTTTCTTT
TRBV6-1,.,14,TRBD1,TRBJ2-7,CASSEGTGGNEQYF,TGTGCCAGCAGTGAAGGGACAGGGGGAAACGAGCAGTACTTC
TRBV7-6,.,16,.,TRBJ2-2,CASSFKGGRRDGELFF,TGTGCCAGCAGCTTCAAGGGGGGGAGGCGGGACGGGGAGCTGTTTTTT
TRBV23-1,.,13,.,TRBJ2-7,CASQRTGSYEQYF,TGCGCCAGCCAGAGGACGGGATCCTACGAGCAGTACTTC
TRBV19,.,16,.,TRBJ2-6,CASRRTSDSGANVLTF,TGTGCCAGTAGACGGACATCAGACTCTGGGGCCAACGTCCTGACTTTC
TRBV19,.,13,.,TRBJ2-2,CASSAPNTGELFF,TGTGCCAGTAGTGCCCCGAACACCGGGGAGCTGTTTTTT
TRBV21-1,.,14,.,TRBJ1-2,CASSHVSPYYGYTF,TGTGCCAGCAGTCATGTATCCCCCTACTATGGCTACACCTTC
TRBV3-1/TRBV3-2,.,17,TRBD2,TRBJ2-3,CASSQWSSGVSTDTQYF,TGTGCCAGCAGCCAATGGTCTAGCGGGGTGAGCACAGATACGCAGTATTTT
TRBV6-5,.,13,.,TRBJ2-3,CASIKSAGDTQYF,TGTGCCAGCATCAAATCGGCCGGAGATACGCAGTATTTT
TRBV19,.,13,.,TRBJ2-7,CASSRGSSYEQYF,TGTGCCAGTAGCCGGGGGTCGAGCTACGAGCAGTACTTC
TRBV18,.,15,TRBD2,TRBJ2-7,CASSPPTSGSYEQYF,TGTGCCAGCTCACCACCGACTAGCGGGAGCTACGAGCAGTACTTC
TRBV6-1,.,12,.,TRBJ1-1,CASSDVQGKAFF,TGTGCCAGCAGTGATGTGCAGGGTAAAGCTTTCTTT
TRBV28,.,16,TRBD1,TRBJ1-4,CASSLYRQGASKKLFF,TGTGCCAGCAGTTTATATCGTCAGGGGGCATCAAAAAAACTGTTTTTT
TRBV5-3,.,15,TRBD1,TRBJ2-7,CARSLEPGGDYEQYF,TGTGCCAGAAGCTTGGAACCAGGGGGCGACTACGAGCAGTACTTC
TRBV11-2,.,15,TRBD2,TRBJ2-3,CASSRISGKSDTQYF,TGTGCCAGCAGCCGGATTAGCGGGAAATCCGATACGCAGTATTTT
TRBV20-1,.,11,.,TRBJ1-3,CSAENGNTIYF,TGCAGTGCGGAGAACGGAAACACCATATATTTT
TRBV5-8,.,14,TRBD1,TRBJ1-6,CASTPGQGYSPLHF,TGTGCCAGCACCCCGGGACAGGGATATTCACCCCTCCACTTT
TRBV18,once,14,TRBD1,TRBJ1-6,CASSPGTGDSPLHF,TGTGCCAGCTCACCGGGGACAGGAGATTCACCCCTCCACTTT
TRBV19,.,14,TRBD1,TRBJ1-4,CASSITGGNEKLFF,TGTGCCAGTAGTATAACAGGGGGTAATGAAAAACTGTTTTTT
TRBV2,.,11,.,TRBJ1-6,CASSVESPLHF,TGTGCCAGCAGTGTCGAATCACCCCTCCACTTT
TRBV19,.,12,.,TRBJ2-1,CASSVRRGEQFF,TGTGCCAGTAGTGTCCGCCGGGGTGAGCAGTTCTTC
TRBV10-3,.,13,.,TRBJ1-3,CAIGGVKGNTIYF,TGTGCCATCGGGGGGGTGAAAGGAAACACCATATATTTT
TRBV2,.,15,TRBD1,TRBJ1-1,CASSEDRGGRTEAFF,TGTGCCAGCAGTGAAGACAGGGGCGGGAGGACTGAAGCTTTCTTT
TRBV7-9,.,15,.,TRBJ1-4,CASSSIRVVGEKLFF,TGTGCCAGCAGCTCAATCAGGGTGGTCGGTGAAAAACTGTTTTTT
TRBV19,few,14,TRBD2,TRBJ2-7,CASQEAGRTYEQYF,TGTGCCAGCCAAGAAGCGGGAAGGACCTACGAGCAGTACTTC
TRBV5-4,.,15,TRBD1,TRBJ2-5,CASSLAGQAKETQYF,TGTGCCAGCAGCCTCGCCGGACAGGCTAAGGAGACCCAGTACTTC
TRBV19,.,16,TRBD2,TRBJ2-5,CASSESFAAGVETQYF,TGTGCCAGTAGTGAATCCTTTGCAGCGGGAGTGGAGACCCAGTACTTC
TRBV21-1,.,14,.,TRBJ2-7,CASSKRQGNYEQYF,TGTGCCAGCAGCAAACGACAGGGAAACTACGAGCAGTACTTC
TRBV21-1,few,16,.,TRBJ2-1,CASSKDRRSSYNEQFF,TGTGCCAGCAGCAAAGATCGCAGGAGCTCCTACAATGAGCAGTTCTTC